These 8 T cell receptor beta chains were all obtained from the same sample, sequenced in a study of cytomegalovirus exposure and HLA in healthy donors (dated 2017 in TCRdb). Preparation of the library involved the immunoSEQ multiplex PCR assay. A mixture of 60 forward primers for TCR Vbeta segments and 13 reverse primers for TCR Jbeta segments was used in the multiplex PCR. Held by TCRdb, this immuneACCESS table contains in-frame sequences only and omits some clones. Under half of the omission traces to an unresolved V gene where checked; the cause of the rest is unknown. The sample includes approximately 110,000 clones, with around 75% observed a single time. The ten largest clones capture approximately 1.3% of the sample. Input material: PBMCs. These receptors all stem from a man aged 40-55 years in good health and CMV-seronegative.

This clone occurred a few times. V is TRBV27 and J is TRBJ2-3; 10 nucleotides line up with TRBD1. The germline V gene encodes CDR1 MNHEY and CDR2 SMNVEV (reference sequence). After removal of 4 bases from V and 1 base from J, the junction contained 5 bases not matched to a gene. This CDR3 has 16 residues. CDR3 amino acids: CASSSTGTGGTDTQYF. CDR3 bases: TGTGCCAGCAGTTCGACCGGGACAGGGGGCACAGATACGCAGTATTTT.

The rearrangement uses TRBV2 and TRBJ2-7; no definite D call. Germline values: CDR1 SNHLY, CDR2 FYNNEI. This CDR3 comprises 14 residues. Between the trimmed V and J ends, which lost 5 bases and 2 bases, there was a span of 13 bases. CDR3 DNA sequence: TGTGCCAGCAGTTTAGGAGACTTTACCTACGAGCAGTACTTC. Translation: CASSLGDFTYEQYF.

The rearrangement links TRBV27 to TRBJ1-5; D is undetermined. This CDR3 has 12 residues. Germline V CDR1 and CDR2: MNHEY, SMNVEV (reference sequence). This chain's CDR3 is CVSGGSNQPQHF. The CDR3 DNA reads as TGTGTCTCGGGAGGGAGTAATCAGCCCCAGCATTTT.

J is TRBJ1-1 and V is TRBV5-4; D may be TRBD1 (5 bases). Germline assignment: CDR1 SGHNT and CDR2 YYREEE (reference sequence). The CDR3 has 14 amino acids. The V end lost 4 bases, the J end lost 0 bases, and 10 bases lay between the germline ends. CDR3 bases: TGTGCCAGCAGCCCTAGACAGATGAACACTGAAGCTTTCTTT. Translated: CASSPRQMNTEAFF.

CDR3 loop: CASAVRDRGRNTGELFF. The CDR3 coding sequence is TGTGCCAGCGCGGTACGGGACAGGGGGCGGAACACCGGGGAGCTGTTTTTT. This rearrangement joins TRBV5-6 to TRBJ2-2; 12 bases fit TRBD1. Unmatched junction bases numbered 8, after V lost 7 bases and J lost 1 base. Germline V gene data show CDR1 as SGHDT and CDR2 as YYEEEE. This CDR3 has 17 amino acids.

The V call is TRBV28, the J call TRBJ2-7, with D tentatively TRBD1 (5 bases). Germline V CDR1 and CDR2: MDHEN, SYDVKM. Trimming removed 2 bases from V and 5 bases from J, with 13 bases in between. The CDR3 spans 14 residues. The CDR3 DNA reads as TGTGCCAGCAGTTTAGGGGCAGGCCAAGACGAGCAGTACTTC. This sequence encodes CASSLGAGQDEQYF.

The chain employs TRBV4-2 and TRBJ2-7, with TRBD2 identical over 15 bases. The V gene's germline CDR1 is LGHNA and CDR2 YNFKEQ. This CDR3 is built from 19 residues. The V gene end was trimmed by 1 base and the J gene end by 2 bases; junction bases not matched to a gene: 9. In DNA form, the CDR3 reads TGTGCCAGCAGCCAAGCCGGGACTAGCGGGGGGCCTTCCACCTACGAGCAGTACTTC. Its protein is CASSQAGTSGGPSTYEQYF.

CDR3 sequence (DNA): TGTGCCATCAGTGAGGAGGACAGGGTCACTGAAGCTTTCTTT. Protein: CAISEEDRVTEAFF. The chain combines TRBV10-3 with TRBJ1-1; 8 bases align to TRBD1. CDR1 and CDR2 from the germline V gene are ENHRY and SYGVKD. V lost 2 bases to trimming and J lost 4 bases; unmatched junction nucleotides: 3. The CDR3 runs 14 residues.